A selection of T cell receptor beta chains follows, all from one sample in a study of T cell changes during pregnancy in multiple sclerosis. Clones were sequenced by immunoSEQ multiplex PCR, and TCRdb holds only the in-frame ones, with some missing. This repertoire shows some 74,000 clones, over 85% found once; its top ten account for 3.7%. The sample here was peripheral blood, taken after pregnancy. The receptors here all came from a female donor in good health, enrolled as a control in a pregnancy study. Both conserved end residues are part of each CDR3. The order of the fields is D gene, J gene, V gene, clone size, CDR3 DNA, CDR3 protein. A D gene is named only where the DNA matches it firmly. Clone size is stated in some rows and not others, as once, few, many or a class when expanded.

d_gene: TRBD2; j_gene: TRBJ2-7; v_gene: TRBV5-8; abundance: NA; CDR3nt: TGTGCCAGCAGCTTGGGGCTAGCGGGGGGGTCGGGCTCCTACGAGCAGTACTTC; CDR3aa: CASSLGLAGGSGSYEQYF
d_gene: NA; j_gene: TRBJ2-1; v_gene: TRBV6-5; abundance: NA; CDR3nt: TGTGCCAGCAGGCCGACTAGTCCATATGAGCAGTTCTTC; CDR3aa: CASRPTSPYEQFF
d_gene: TRBD2; j_gene: TRBJ2-1; v_gene: TRBV29-1; abundance: NA; CDR3nt: TGCAGCGTTGAAGATGGACTAGTCAAGGACAATGAGCAGTTCTTC; CDR3aa: CSVEDGLVKDNEQFF
d_gene: NA; j_gene: TRBJ2-3; v_gene: TRBV5-4; abundance: NA; CDR3nt: TGTGCCAGCAGCTTGAGGGGGCGGGATAGGGATACGCAGTATTTT; CDR3aa: CASSLRGRDRDTQYF
d_gene: NA; j_gene: TRBJ2-7; v_gene: TRBV5-6; abundance: NA; CDR3nt: TGTGCCAGCACCCGAGGAGGGGCGTTCACCTACGAGCAGTACTTC; CDR3aa: CASTRGGAFTYEQYF
d_gene: TRBD1; j_gene: TRBJ1-6; v_gene: TRBV5-1; abundance: NA; CDR3nt: TGCGCCAGCAGCTTGGAGGGACAGAGTATGTATAATTCACCCCTCCACTTT; CDR3aa: CASSLEGQSMYNSPLHF
d_gene: TRBD1; j_gene: TRBJ2-1; v_gene: TRBV10-3; abundance: NA; CDR3nt: TGTGCCATCAGGGGGGACAGCACTTACAATGAGCAGTTCTTC; CDR3aa: CAIRGDSTYNEQFF
d_gene: NA; j_gene: TRBJ2-3; v_gene: TRBV9; abundance: NA; CDR3nt: TGTGCCAGCAGCGTAGCGCTAGACGGCACAGATACGCAGTATTTT; CDR3aa: CASSVALDGTDTQYF
d_gene: TRBD2; j_gene: TRBJ2-5; v_gene: TRBV9; abundance: NA; CDR3nt: TGTGCCAGCAGCCCTGGACTAGCGGCAATCCAAGAGACCCAGTACTTC; CDR3aa: CASSPGLAAIQETQYF
d_gene: NA; j_gene: TRBJ1-2; v_gene: TRBV2; abundance: NA; CDR3nt: TGTGCCAGCAGTGAGCAATTACCGAGACTCGCCAGTGGGTATGGCTACACCTTC; CDR3aa: CASSEQLPRLASGYGYTF
d_gene: TRBD2; j_gene: TRBJ2-2; v_gene: TRBV4-3; abundance: NA; CDR3nt: TGCGCCAGCAGCCCACCCGGCGGGAGGGCCTTCCCCGGGGAGCTGTTTTTT; CDR3aa: CASSPPGGRAFPGELFF
d_gene: TRBD1; j_gene: TRBJ2-7; v_gene: TRBV6-5; abundance: NA; CDR3nt: TGTGCCAGCAGAACGACAGGGGGCATGTCCTACGAGCAGTACTTC; CDR3aa: CASRTTGGMSYEQYF
d_gene: NA; j_gene: TRBJ2-1; v_gene: TRBV11-2; abundance: NA; CDR3nt: TGTGCCAGCAGCAATAGCCACCAAGACCTCTACAATGAGCAGTTCTTC; CDR3aa: CASSNSHQDLYNEQFF
d_gene: NA; j_gene: TRBJ2-1; v_gene: TRBV4-1; abundance: NA; CDR3nt: TGCGCCAGCAGCCAAGTAAGGAGCGGTCTCCCCATCAATGAGCAGTTCTTC; CDR3aa: CASSQVRSGLPINEQFF
d_gene: TRBD2; j_gene: TRBJ2-1; v_gene: TRBV9; abundance: NA; CDR3nt: TGTGCCAGCAGCGAACAGGGACTAGCGAACTACAATGAGCAGTTCTTC; CDR3aa: CASSEQGLANYNEQFF
d_gene: NA; j_gene: TRBJ2-3; v_gene: TRBV9; abundance: NA; CDR3nt: TGTGCCAGCAGCGTAGACAGGACCACAGATACGCAGTATTTT; CDR3aa: CASSVDRTTDTQYF
d_gene: NA; j_gene: TRBJ2-4; v_gene: TRBV4-1; abundance: NA; CDR3nt: TGCGCCAGCAGCCTCCGGGACACTCGTTTAGCCAAAAACATTCAGTACTTC; CDR3aa: CASSLRDTRLAKNIQYF
d_gene: NA; j_gene: TRBJ2-1; v_gene: TRBV6-1; abundance: NA; CDR3nt: TGTGCCAGCAGTGAATTACTAGGTTCCTACAATGAGCAGTTCTTC; CDR3aa: CASSELLGSYNEQFF
d_gene: TRBD2; j_gene: TRBJ2-5; v_gene: TRBV19; abundance: NA; CDR3nt: TGTGCCAGTAGTAGGACTACGGGGGGGCCTTTAGAGACCCAGTACTTC; CDR3aa: CASSRTTGGPLETQYF
d_gene: NA; j_gene: TRBJ1-4; v_gene: TRBV5-1; abundance: NA; CDR3nt: TGCGCCAGCAGACCGGAAGGGGTAGCTGAAAAACTGTTTTTT; CDR3aa: CASRPEGVAEKLFF
d_gene: TRBD1; j_gene: TRBJ1-3; v_gene: TRBV7-9; abundance: NA; CDR3nt: TGTGCCAGCAGCTTAGTAGACAGGGGGCTTTCGGGAAACACCATATATTTT; CDR3aa: CASSLVDRGLSGNTIYF
d_gene: TRBD1; j_gene: TRBJ2-2; v_gene: TRBV27; abundance: NA; CDR3nt: TGTGCCAGCAGTCCCTTCCAACAGGGGGCGTACACCGGGGAGCTGTTTTTT; CDR3aa: CASSPFQQGAYTGELFF
d_gene: NA; j_gene: TRBJ1-2; v_gene: TRBV5-4; abundance: NA; CDR3nt: TGTGCCAGCAGCGTTATAGGGGCGCGCTATGGCTACACCTTC; CDR3aa: CASSVIGARYGYTF
d_gene: TRBD2; j_gene: TRBJ2-7; v_gene: TRBV7-2; abundance: NA; CDR3nt: TGTGCCAGCAGCTCGACTAGCGGGAGCTCCTACGAGCAGTACTTC; CDR3aa: CASSSTSGSSYEQYF
d_gene: NA; j_gene: TRBJ2-7; v_gene: TRBV28; abundance: NA; CDR3nt: TGTGCCAGCAGTTCCCCCCGGAGGGGAAACTACGAGCAGTACTTC; CDR3aa: CASSSPRRGNYEQYF
d_gene: NA; j_gene: TRBJ1-2; v_gene: TRBV15; abundance: once; CDR3nt: TGTGCCACCAGCAGGACAGAAGTTTCTAACTATGGCTACACCTTC; CDR3aa: CATSRTEVSNYGYTF
d_gene: TRBD1; j_gene: TRBJ1-2; v_gene: TRBV7-9; abundance: NA; CDR3nt: TGTGCCAGCAGCTTAGGGGACAGGGGAGGCTACACCTTC; CDR3aa: CASSLGDRGGYTF
d_gene: TRBD2; j_gene: TRBJ2-5; v_gene: TRBV5-6; abundance: NA; CDR3nt: TGTGCCAGCAGCTCCCTAGCGGTAGAGACCCAGTACTTC; CDR3aa: CASSSLAVETQYF
d_gene: TRBD1; j_gene: TRBJ1-2; v_gene: TRBV7-6; abundance: NA; CDR3nt: TGTGCCAGCAGCCCCCAGGGGGGAAACTATGGCTACACCTTC; CDR3aa: CASSPQGGNYGYTF
d_gene: TRBD1; j_gene: TRBJ1-5; v_gene: TRBV28; abundance: NA; CDR3nt: TGTGCCAGCAGTTCAGGGGGCGAGGGCAATCAGCCCCAGCATTTT; CDR3aa: CASSSGGEGNQPQHF
d_gene: TRBD2; j_gene: TRBJ2-7; v_gene: TRBV11-1; abundance: NA; CDR3nt: TGTGCCAGCAGCCCCTGGGAGGGGTACTCCTACGAGCAGTACTTC; CDR3aa: CASSPWEGYSYEQYF
d_gene: NA; j_gene: TRBJ2-2; v_gene: TRBV5-1; abundance: NA; CDR3nt: TGCGCCAGCAGCTTTTGGGGCACGGACACCGGGGAGCTGTTTTTT; CDR3aa: CASSFWGTDTGELFF